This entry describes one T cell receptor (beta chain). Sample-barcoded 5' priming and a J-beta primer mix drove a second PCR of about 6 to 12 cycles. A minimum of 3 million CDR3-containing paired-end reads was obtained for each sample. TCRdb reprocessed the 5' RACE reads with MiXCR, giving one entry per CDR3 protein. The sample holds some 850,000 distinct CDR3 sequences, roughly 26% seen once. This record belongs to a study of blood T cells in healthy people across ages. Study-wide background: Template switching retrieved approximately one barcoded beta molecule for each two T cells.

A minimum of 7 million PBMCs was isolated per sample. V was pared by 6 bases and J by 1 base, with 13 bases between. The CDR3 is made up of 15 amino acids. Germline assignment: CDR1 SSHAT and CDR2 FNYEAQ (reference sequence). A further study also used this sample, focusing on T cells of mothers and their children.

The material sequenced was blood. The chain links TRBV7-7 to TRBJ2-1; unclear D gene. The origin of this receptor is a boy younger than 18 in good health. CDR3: CASSPTHDSYNEQFF. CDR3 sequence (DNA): TGTGCCAGCAGTCCTACACATGATTCCTACAATGAGCAGTTCTTC. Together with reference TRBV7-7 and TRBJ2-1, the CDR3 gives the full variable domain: GAGVSQSPRYKVTKRGQDVTLRCDPISSHATLYWYQQALGQGPEFLTYFNYEAQPDKSGLPSDRFSAERPEGSISTLTIQRTEQRDSAMYRCASSPTHDSYNEQFFGPGTRLTVL.